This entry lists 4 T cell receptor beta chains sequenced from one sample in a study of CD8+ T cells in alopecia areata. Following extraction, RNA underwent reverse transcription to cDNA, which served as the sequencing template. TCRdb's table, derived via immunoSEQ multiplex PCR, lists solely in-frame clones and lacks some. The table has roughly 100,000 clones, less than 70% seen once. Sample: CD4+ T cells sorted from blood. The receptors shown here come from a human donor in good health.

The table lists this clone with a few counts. CDR3 region: CSVETAATDTQYF. CDR3 nucleotides: TGCAGCGTTGAAACAGCAGCCACAGATACGCAGTATTTT. The J gene is TRBJ2-3, the V gene TRBV29-1; D remains unclear. The CDR3 is 13 residues long. V lost 2 bases and J 2 bases, leaving 8 bases between the germline ends. CDR1 and CDR2 (germline): SQVTM, ANQGSEA.

The CDR3 DNA is TGTGCCAGCAGCAATAGGGGTAGGGAGACCCAGTACTTC. Protein sequence: CASSNRGRETQYF. The chain joins TRBV6-5 to TRBJ2-5; D perhaps matches TRBD1 (5 bases). The CDR3 runs to 13 residues. Germline V gives CDR1 MNHEY, CDR2 SVGAGI. The ends were cut back, 6 bases at V and 5 bases at J, with 13 bases in the middle.

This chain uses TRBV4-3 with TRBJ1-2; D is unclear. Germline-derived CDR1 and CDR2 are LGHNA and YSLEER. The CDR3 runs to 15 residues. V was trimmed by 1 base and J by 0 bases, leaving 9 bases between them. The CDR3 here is CASSQGDSTNYGYTF. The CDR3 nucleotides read TGCGCCAGCAGCCAAGGGGATTCTACTAACTATGGCTACACCTTC.

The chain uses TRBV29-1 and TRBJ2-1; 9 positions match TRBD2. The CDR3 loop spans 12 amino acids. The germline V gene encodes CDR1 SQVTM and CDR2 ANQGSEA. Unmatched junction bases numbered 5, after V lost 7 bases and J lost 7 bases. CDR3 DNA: TGCAGCGGTCAGCGGGGGGTAAATGAGCAGTTCTTC. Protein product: CSGQRGVNEQFF.